The 32 T cell receptor beta chains listed next were all sequenced from one sample in a study of T cells in Graves' hyperthyroidism and ophthalmopathy. The source material, RNA transcripts, was used to amplify TCR beta CDR3 regions. Initially, a first-round RT-PCR of the TCR CDR3 employed the HTBI primer set. TCRdb independently ran MiXCR on the multiplex PCR reads; one entry per CDR3 protein. The table records around 440,000 distinct CDR3 sequences, 15% to 17% of them present only once. The material sequenced was blood. These receptors were taken from a woman between 18 and 30 years old with Graves' hyperthyroidism.

This clonotype was seen many times. The gene calls are TRBV20-1 and TRBJ2-1; 11 bases fit TRBD2. The CDR3 loop spans 14 amino acids. Losses at the gene ends were 1 base for V and 7 bases for J; bases not matched to a gene: 3. The germline CDR1 and CDR2 sequences are DFQATT and SNEGSKA (reference sequence). The CDR3 sequence: CSARALAGVNEQFF. The DNA of the CDR3 is TGCAGTGCTAGAGCACTAGCGGGGGTGAATGAGCAGTTCTTC.

The chain combines TRBV12-3 or TRBV12-4 with TRBJ2-3; D gene unclear. Trimming took off 6 bases at V and 2 bases at J, with 12 bases between the two ends. The CDR3 loop spans 14 amino acids. Here the CDR3 reads CASSLRSLTDTQYF. The CDR3 bases are TGTGCCAGCAGCCTTCGATCCCTCACAGATACGCAGTATTTT.

There are many counts of this clonotype. The chain employs TRBV20-1 and TRBJ1-2, with D perhaps matching TRBD1 (5 bases). The CDR3 covers 15 residues. V dropped 1 base and J dropped 4 bases, with 16 bases sitting between them. The germline CDR1 and CDR2 sequences are DFQATT and SNEGSKA (reference sequence). The chain's CDR3 is CSARAIRRAIYGYTF. In DNA, the CDR3 is TGCAGTGCTAGAGCCATTCGCAGGGCCATCTATGGCTACACCTTC.

About this clonotype: The germline gene is not matched at one end of the junction; a read error may be the cause. The chain has TRBV28 and TRBJ1-3; the D gene is possibly TRBD1 (6 bases). The germline V gene has CDR1 MDHEN and CDR2 SYDVKM. The CDR3 has 15 residues. The DNA for the CDR3 is TGTGCCAGCACCCCCCGCGACAGGTCTGGAAACACCACATATTTT. Its translation is CASTPRDRSGNTTYF.

This clonotype appeared a few times. The CDR3 coding sequence is TGCAGCGTGGGTGAGAGGTATGAGCAGTTCTTC. It is translated as CSVGERYEQFF. The V and J genes are TRBV29-1 and TRBJ2-1; D remains unclear. This CDR3 has 11 amino acids. Germline V CDR1 and CDR2: SQVTM, ANQGSEA. Trimming removed 6 bases at V and 8 bases at J, with 11 bases between.

This clonotype has just a few counts. This sequence joins TRBV20-1 and TRBJ2-2; D is uncertain. V gave up 0 bases and J gave up 3 bases, with 11 bases separating them. The CDR3 loop spans 15 amino acids. Germline-derived CDR1 and CDR2 are DFQATT and SNEGSKA (reference sequence). CDR3 DNA: TGCAGTGCTAGAGACCCAAGGGCGGACACCGGGGAGCTGTTTTTT. Translated, it gives CSARDPRADTGELFF.

This clonotype occurred many times. The rearrangement uses TRBV10-3 and TRBJ2-4; 8 positions agree with TRBD2. The V gene's germline CDR1 is ENHRY and CDR2 SYGVKD. This CDR3 spans 15 amino acids. V lost 3 bases to trimming and J lost 7 bases; unmatched junction nucleotides: 8. The CDR3 sequence is CAISEYGAGENIQYF. CDR3 coding DNA: TGTGCCATCAGTGAATACGGAGCGGGAGAGAACATTCAGTACTTC.

This clonotype has only a few counts. This chain links TRBV27 with TRBJ2-3, with 8 bases matching TRBD2. V lost 7 bases and J lost 4; bases outside the gene matches: 7. The germline CDR1 and CDR2 sequences are MNHEY and SMNVEV (reference sequence). The CDR3 covers 14 residues. The CDR3 nucleotides read TGTGCCAGCACGGGGGGGGGGAGAGCAGATACGCAGTATTTT. Translated: CASTGGGRADTQYF.

The CDR3 spells CASTPPEGYGYTF. The CDR3 DNA follows: TGTGCCAGCACCCCCCCGGAGGGCTATGGCTACACCTTC. The chain couples TRBV28 to TRBJ1-2, with D uncertain. Germline CDR1 MDHEN, CDR2 SYDVKM. The V end lost 7 bases, the J end lost 4 bases, and 13 bases lay between the germline ends. The CDR3 extends over 13 amino acids.

This clonotype was observed many times. V gene TRBV28 combines with J gene TRBJ2-7; 8 bases map to TRBD2. Unmatched junction bases numbered 7, after V lost 3 bases and J lost 6 bases. The CDR3 has 14 amino acids. Germline CDR1 is MDHEN and CDR2 is SYDVKM. The CDR3 DNA is TGTGCCAGCAGTTTCCGTAGCGGGATCGGCGAGCAGTACTTC. Amino acid sequence: CASSFRSGIGEQYF.

This clonotype has ten or more counts. This sequence joins TRBV6-2 or TRBV6-3 and TRBJ1-1, with 7 bases matching TRBD1. With 8 bases clipped from V and 0 bases from J, the junction kept 12 bases outside the gene matches. CDR1 and CDR2 from the germline V gene are MNHEY and SVGEGT. The CDR3 covers 16 residues. The CDR3 loop reads CASAGTEGSMNTEAFF. The CDR3 coding sequence is TGTGCCAGCGCCGGGACAGAGGGCTCTATGAACACTGAAGCTTTCTTT.

As regards this clonotype: Mismatch with germline at one junction end may stem from a read error. The chain uses TRBV20-1 and TRBJ1-3; 7 bases match TRBD1. The germline V gene encodes CDR1 DFQATT and CDR2 SNEGSKA (reference sequence). The CDR3 sequence is 13 residues long. CDR3: CSARDSPGDTIYF. In DNA, the CDR3 is TGCAGTGCAAGGGACAGCCCTGGAGACACCATATATTTT.

This clonotype was seen repeatedly, ten times or more. CDR3 nucleotides: TGTGCCAGCAGTCCGACAGGTTCTAACGGGGAGCTGTTTTTT. Its translation is CASSPTGSNGELFF. This chain connects TRBV12-3 or TRBV12-4 to TRBJ2-2, with a tentative D call TRBD1 (6 bases). V was trimmed by 5 bases and J by 7 bases, leaving 14 bases between them. The CDR3 consists of 14 residues.

This clonotype was observed many times. This chain links TRBV24-1 with TRBJ1-1, with TRBD1 matching over 12 bases. J was trimmed by 10 bases and V by 4 bases; bases with no gene match: 9. Germline assignment: CDR1 KGHDR and CDR2 SFDVKD. The CDR3 has 15 residues. The CDR3 here is CATSDGDRGLERAFF. CDR3 nucleotides: TGTGCCACCAGTGACGGGGACAGGGGGCTCGAGAGAGCTTTCTTT.

This sequence joins TRBV3-2 and TRBJ1-2; whether TRBD1, the table's D call, matches the DNA was not checked. TRBV3-2 is annotated as a pseudogene. This CDR3 comprises 16 residues. CDR3: CASSQELAGEVSGYTF. CDR3 coding DNA: TGTGCCAGCAGCCAAGAATTGGCGGGGGAAGTGAGTGGCTACACCTTC.

This clonotype was seen many times. V gene TRBV7-3 combines with J gene TRBJ2-1; 7 bases align to TRBD1. J was trimmed by 6 bases and V by 7 bases; bases with no gene match: 6. Germline V gives CDR1 SGHTA, CDR2 FQGTGA. This CDR3 has 13 amino acids. CDR3 in amino acids: CASKVTGANEQFF. DNA for the CDR3: TGTGCCAGCAAGGTAACAGGGGCCAATGAGCAGTTCTTC.

This clonotype was observed many times. This chain connects TRBV27 to TRBJ2-3, with a tentative D call TRBD2 (5 bases). V was clipped by 1 base and J by 1 base, with 12 bases between them. CDR3 length equals 16 residues. Germline lookup yields CDR1 MNHEY and CDR2 SMNVEV (reference sequence). CDR3 loop: CASSLLRVGGTDTQYF. CDR3 coding DNA: TGTGCCAGCAGTTTATTGAGGGTGGGAGGCACAGATACGCAGTATTTT.

This clonotype was recorded a few times. V gene TRBV11-3 combines with J gene TRBJ1-5; D perhaps matches TRBD1 (5 bases). V shed 6 bases and J shed 5 bases, with 17 bases lying between them. There are 15 residues in the CDR3. The germline V gene encodes CDR1 SGHNT and CDR2 YENEEA. The CDR3 protein is CASRDSPAGYQPQHF. The CDR3 DNA reads TGTGCCAGCAGAGACAGTCCGGCCGGGTATCAGCCCCAGCATTTT.

The J gene is TRBJ2-7, the V gene TRBV6-1; TRBD2 matches at 8 bases. After removal of 7 bases from V and 5 bases from J, the junction contained 7 bases not matched to a gene. Germline CDR1 and CDR2: MNHNS and SASEGT. CDR3 length equals 13 residues. CDR3 nucleotide sequence: TGTGCCAGCATCGGGGGGGCCGGTAACGAGCAGTACTTC. Its protein is CASIGGAGNEQYF.

This clonotype was counted at least ten times. The gene calls are TRBV3-1 and TRBJ2-7; D perhaps matches TRBD2 (7 bases). The CDR3 is 14 amino acids. Trimming stripped 5 bases from V and 0 bases from J, with 11 bases between. The germline V gene has CDR1 LGHDT and CDR2 YNNKEL (reference sequence). CDR3 protein: CASSRGGSSYEQYF. The CDR3, as DNA: TGTGCCAGCAGCAGGGGGGGGAGCTCCTACGAGCAGTACTTC.

In this sample, this clonotype turned up many times. The chain carries TRBV6-2 or TRBV6-3 and TRBJ1-2; D is uncertain. The CDR3 extends over 12 amino acids. The V end was cut by 6 bases, the J end by 3 bases, with 8 bases between. CDR1 MNHEY and CDR2 SVGEGT come from the germline V gene. The CDR3 nucleotides are TGTGCCAGCAGCCCCCGGGACTATGGCTACACCTTC. Its protein product is CASSPRDYGYTF.

This clonotype came up a few times. It is unclear where the CDR3 begins or ends on the DNA, so no DNA is shown, and the CDR3 is as TCRdb lists it. This chain joins TRBV18 and TRBJ2-3; the table assigns TRBD1, which was not confirmed against the DNA. Inclusive of both ends, the CDR3 amounts to 17 amino acids. CDR1 KGHSH and CDR2 LQKENI come from the germline V gene. This CDR3 reads CASSPQRSGRAADTQYF.

The sample holds many counts of this clonotype. The V and J genes are TRBV6-5 and TRBJ2-5; D is possibly TRBD1 (6 bases). V gave up 0 bases and J gave up 5 bases, with 19 bases separating them. This CDR3 is 17 amino acids long. The germline V gene has CDR1 MNHEY and CDR2 SVGAGI. CDR3 DNA sequence: TGTGCCAGCAGTTACTCGAAGAACCTACTTAGGGGGGAGACCCAGTACTTC. Its translation is CASSYSKNLLRGETQYF.

The rearrangement uses TRBV12-3 or TRBV12-4 and TRBJ2-4; D perhaps matches TRBD2 (6 bases). Trimming pared 7 bases from V and 0 bases from J, leaving 22 bases between. This CDR3 has 18 amino acids. CDR3 coding DNA: TGTGCCAGCACCACCCGTTACGTTCCAGCGGGAGCCAAAAACATTCAGTACTTC. It specifies CASTTRYVPAGAKNIQYF.

This chain joins TRBV20-1 and TRBJ2-7, with D possibly TRBD2 on 5 matching bases. Trimming removed 5 bases from V and 10 bases from J, with 15 bases in between. Germline values: CDR1 DFQATT, CDR2 SNEGSKA (reference sequence). This CDR3 spans 11 amino acids. As DNA, the CDR3 is TGCAGTGCTGACAATCAGGAGGAACAGTACTTC. This gives the protein CSADNQEEQYF.

On this clonotype itself: At one end, the junction sequence differs from germline, possibly due to a read error. V and J are TRBV12-3 or TRBV12-4 and TRBJ2-1; possible D gene TRBD1, 5 bases. This CDR3 contains 16 residues. CDR3 DNA sequence: TGTGCCAGCAGGGTCGCAGGGTACGGCTCCTACGATGAGCAGTTCTTC. The encoded protein is CASRVAGYGSYDEQFF.

This clonotype was recorded many times. The chain is built from TRBV11-2 and TRBJ2-2; no clear D. This CDR3 is built from 15 residues. Between the trimmed V and J ends, which lost 1 base and 3 bases, there was a span of 9 bases. Germline lookup yields CDR1 SGHAT and CDR2 FQNNGV. CDR3 sequence reads: CASSLGRVYTGELFF. CDR3 DNA sequence: TGTGCCAGCAGCTTAGGACGGGTATACACCGGGGAGCTGTTTTTT.

This clonotype has at least ten counts. The genes are TRBV20-1 and TRBJ2-1, with D hard to call. The CDR3 extends over 14 amino acids. With 4 bases removed from V and 3 bases from J, the gap between germline ends came to 13 bases. The germline CDR1 and CDR2 sequences are DFQATT and SNEGSKA (reference sequence). CDR3 DNA: TGCAGTGCTATAGCCCCTAGTAGCTACAATGAGCAGTTCTTC. It yields the protein CSAIAPSSYNEQFF.

Worth noting for this clonotype: This may be a read error, as it is one base from a much larger clone. The chain recombines TRBV4-2 with TRBJ2-5; D gene ambiguous. From germline, CDR1 is LGHNA and CDR2 YNFKEQ. This CDR3 contains 12 residues. The CDR3 DNA reads TGTGCCTGCAGCCAACTGGAAGAGACCCAGTACTTC. Translating gives CACSQLEETQYF.

This clonotype was seen repeatedly, ten times or more. The chain uses TRBV27 and TRBJ1-1, with D possibly being TRBD1 (6 bases). V was trimmed by 6 bases and J by 4 bases, leaving 18 bases between them. This CDR3 has 15 residues. Germline V lookup: CDR1 MNHEY, CDR2 SMNVEV (reference sequence). The CDR3 sequence: CASSFYREKGTEAFF. The CDR3 bases are TGTGCCAGCAGCTTCTACAGGGAGAAGGGCACTGAAGCTTTCTTT.

The rearrangement joins TRBV5-1 to TRBJ2-7; a weak D match, TRBD1 (5 bases). Trimming cost V 5 bases and J 2 bases, with 11 bases left between them. This CDR3 is built from 13 residues. Per the germline V gene, CDR1 is SGHRS and CDR2 is YFSETQ. The CDR3 loop reads CASRDSSPYEQYF. The DNA for the CDR3 is TGCGCCAGCAGAGACAGCAGCCCCTACGAGCAGTACTTC.

This clonotype was detected many times. The chain combines TRBV2 with TRBJ2-5; D unresolved. Looked up from germline, CDR1 is SNHLY and CDR2 is FYNNEI. Trimming removed 9 bases from V and 4 bases from J, with 12 bases in between. The CDR3 runs to 12 residues. The DNA of the CDR3 is TGTGCCAGTCAGTGGGGAATAGAGACCCAGTACTTC. Translated: CASQWGIETQYF. Full variable domain (outside the CDR3, taken from reference TRBV2 and TRBJ2-5): EPEVTQTPSHQVTQMGQEVILRCVPISNHLYFYWYRQILGQKVEFLVSFYNNEISEKSEIFDDQFSVERPDGSNFTLKIRSTKLEDSAMYFCASQWGIETQYFGPGTRLLVL.